Listed below are T cell receptor beta chains from one sample, sequenced in a study of cytomegalovirus exposure and HLA in healthy donors. Produced via immunoSEQ multiplex PCR; TCRdb's table is partial and in-frame only. This sample has 190,000 or so clones, with more than 75% found just once. Sample: PBMCs. These receptors all stem from a male donor in good health and CMV-seropositive. The conserved cysteine and the conserved F or W are not part of the CDR3 here. Fields, in order: V gene, D gene, J gene, CDR3 protein. The D gene is left open where the match is weak.

V gene: TRBV19; D gene: NA; J gene: TRBJ1-2; CDR3 protein: ASRGEGDYGYT
V gene: TRBV19; D gene: NA; J gene: TRBJ2-6; CDR3 protein: ASSTPGTPSGANVLT
V gene: TRBV28; D gene: TRBD1; J gene: TRBJ2-7; CDR3 protein: ASSSPGQGRFEQY
V gene: TRBV5-6; D gene: TRBD1; J gene: TRBJ2-7; CDR3 protein: ASSIGQGTYEQY
V gene: TRBV5-4; D gene: NA; J gene: TRBJ2-3; CDR3 protein: ASSSVIGGGIRDTQY
V gene: TRBV7-6; D gene: NA; J gene: TRBJ2-7; CDR3 protein: ASSLGGTDYEQY
V gene: TRBV10-3; D gene: TRBD1; J gene: TRBJ1-2; CDR3 protein: AISVSTGTNYGYT
V gene: TRBV30; D gene: TRBD1; J gene: TRBJ1-2; CDR3 protein: ALKPGQNYGYT
V gene: TRBV5-6; D gene: NA; J gene: TRBJ1-5; CDR3 protein: ASSSRGSGINQPQH
V gene: TRBV2; D gene: TRBD1; J gene: TRBJ1-1; CDR3 protein: ASSRKITGGPSWMNTEAF
V gene: TRBV30; D gene: NA; J gene: TRBJ2-7; CDR3 protein: AWSTGHSYEQY
V gene: TRBV19; D gene: TRBD2; J gene: TRBJ2-3; CDR3 protein: ASRGWGSGGRPTDTQY
V gene: TRBV30; D gene: NA; J gene: TRBJ1-2; CDR3 protein: ACPLAGADYGYT
V gene: TRBV7-9; D gene: TRBD1; J gene: TRBJ1-1; CDR3 protein: ASRPGTGGTF
V gene: TRBV5-4; D gene: TRBD2; J gene: TRBJ2-1; CDR3 protein: ASSLARRLAGVNEQF